Sequencing of this TCR beta chain was carried out in a study of breast tumors, draining lymph nodes, adjacent tissues (dated by TCRdb to the mid-2010s). Background for the entire study: Breast cancer patients provided tumor, adjacent nontumor tissue and axillary lymph nodes, and the study compared the TCR beta repertoires across these three sources. The study was designed to assess the relationships and possible T-cell exchange between tumor, surrounding tissue and draining lymph node repertoires in human breast cancer. Broader findings and caveats from the paper: The conclusion that tumor T cells originate in lymph nodes was presented as consistent with a hypothesis rather than as directly demonstrated. The data were considered consistent with most tumor T cells being derived from the lymph node and subsequently expanding within tumor tissue. Tumor T-cell repertoires showed less diversity than lymph node repertoires and more diversity than nontumor tissue repertoires, and tumor T-cell repertoires showed preferential V and J gene usage. The similarity between tumor and nontumor tissue repertoires was significantly greater in luminal-like breast cancer than in basal-like breast cancer.

The data were produced on an Illumina HiSeq 2000. Multiplex PCR amplification was used to build the TCR beta chain libraries. The amplified TCR beta chain products were analyzed by high-throughput sequencing. In TCRdb, the public reads were trimmed at Q25 with fastp and aligned with MiXCR, with productive beta chains retained. Rows merge per CDR3 protein into single entries with the most common DNA and genes. Present in this sample are 180,000 or so distinct CDR3 sequences, approximately 33% of which were seen just once. The ten biggest clones cover approximately 4.3% of the sample. This clonotype was seen more than once but under ten times. Which antigen it targets is not known. A much larger clone lies a single base off, so this may be a read error. The axillary draining lymph nodes of breast cancer patients were the source of the lymph node samples. The germline V end is reduced by 5 bases and the J end by 9 bases; junction bases left unmatched: 12. The CDR3 numbers 14 residues from cysteine through phenylalanine. Of all the DNA, just the CDR3 is kept, 42 bases in frame from base 1. The germline V gene (reference sequence) supplies CDR1 DFQATT and CDR2 SNEGSKA.

Sequencing was performed on axillary lymph node tissue. The origin of this receptor is a female donor with breast cancer. Some clones in this sample may be carry-over from other donors' samples. In this chain, TRBV20-1 is recombined with TRBJ2-5, with 10 central nucleotides matching TRBD2. In nucleotide form, the sequence is TGCAGTGCTCCTAGCGGGAGTGAGTGGGAGCCCCAGTACTTC. Translation gives CSAPSGSEWEPQYF.